The T cell receptor (beta chain) described here comes from a study of blood T cell repertoires in COVID-19. The overall study: Specimens from acute and convalescent COVID-19 originated in the United States, Italy and Spain. T cells, B-cell-depleted T cells, or PBMCs provided the cDNA or gDNA that served as material.

Trimming shortened V by 0 bases and J by 9 bases, and 9 bases separated the two germline ends. CDR3 size: 13 residues. In germline, CDR1 is SGHTA, CDR2 FQGNSA. In the study's own analysis: Amplification from reference gene primers served as the basis for estimated nucleated cell counts. Some clones are missing from TCRdb's copy, which holds only in-frame ones; the method was immunoSEQ multiplex PCR. That table gives V, J and clone size, and the DNA gave D and trimming. The sample carries approximately 210,000 clones, roughly four fifths recorded once. The J gene is TRBJ1-5, the V gene TRBV7-2, with D unresolved. The source is a woman in her 40s with acute or convalescent COVID-19. Sequencing input: peripheral blood. The CDR3 sequence is CASSLATGRPQHF. CDR3 in DNA: TGTGCCAGCAGCTTAGCCACGGGTCGGCCCCAGCATTTT.